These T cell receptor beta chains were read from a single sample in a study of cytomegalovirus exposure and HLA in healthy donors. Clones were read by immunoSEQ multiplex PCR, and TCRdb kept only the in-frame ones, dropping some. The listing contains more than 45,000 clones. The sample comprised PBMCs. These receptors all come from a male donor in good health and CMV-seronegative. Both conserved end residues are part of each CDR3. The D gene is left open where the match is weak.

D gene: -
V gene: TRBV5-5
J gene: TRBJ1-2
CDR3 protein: CASSVQGRGSYGYTF
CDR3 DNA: TGTGCCAGCAGCGTACAGGGTAGAGGAAGCTATGGCTACACCTTC

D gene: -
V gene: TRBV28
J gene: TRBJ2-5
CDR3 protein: CASISSSQETQYF
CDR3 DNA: TGTGCCAGCATTTCAAGCTCCCAAGAGACCCAGTACTTC

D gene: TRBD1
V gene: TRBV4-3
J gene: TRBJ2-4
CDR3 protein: CASSQHTNRGAKNIQYF
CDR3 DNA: TGCGCCAGCAGCCAACACACTAACAGGGGAGCCAAAAACATTCAGTACTTC

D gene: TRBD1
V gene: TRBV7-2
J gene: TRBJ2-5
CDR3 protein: CASSPTGVEEQYF
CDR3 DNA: TGTGCCAGCAGCCCAACAGGGGTGGAGGAGCAGTACTTC

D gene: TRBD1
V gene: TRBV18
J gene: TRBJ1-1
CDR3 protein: CASSPRNRGLGTEAFF
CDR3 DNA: TGTGCCAGCTCACCACGGAACAGGGGGCTAGGCACTGAAGCTTTCTTT

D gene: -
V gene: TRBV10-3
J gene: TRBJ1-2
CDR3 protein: CAIRPTAYGYTF
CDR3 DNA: TGTGCCATCAGACCTACAGCCTATGGCTACACCTTC

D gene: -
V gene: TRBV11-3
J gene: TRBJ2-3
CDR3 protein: CDSSLTRADTQYF
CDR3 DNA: TGTGACAGCAGCCTAACTAGGGCAGATACGCAGTATTTT

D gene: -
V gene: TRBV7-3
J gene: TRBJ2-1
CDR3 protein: CASSLQPGLRNEQFF
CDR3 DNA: TGTGCCAGCAGCTTACAACCGGGTCTAAGGAATGAGCAGTTCTTC

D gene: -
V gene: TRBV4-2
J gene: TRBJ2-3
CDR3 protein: CASSQEATPDTQYF
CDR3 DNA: TGTGCCAGCAGCCAAGAAGCCACTCCAGATACGCAGTATTTT

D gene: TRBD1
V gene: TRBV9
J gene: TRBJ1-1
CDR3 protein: CARSGQAEAFF
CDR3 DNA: TGTGCCAGAAGCGGACAGGCTGAAGCTTTCTTT

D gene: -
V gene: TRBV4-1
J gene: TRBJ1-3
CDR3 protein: CASSQGEFWNTIYF
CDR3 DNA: TGCGCCAGCAGCCAAGGGGAGTTCTGGAACACCATATATTTT

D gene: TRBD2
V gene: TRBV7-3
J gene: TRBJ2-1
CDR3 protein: CASSFSGRVTNEQFF
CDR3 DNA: TGTGCCAGCAGCTTTAGCGGGAGGGTTACCAATGAGCAGTTCTTC

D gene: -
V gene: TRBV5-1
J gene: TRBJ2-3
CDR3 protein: CASRTGGTDTQYF
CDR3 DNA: TGCGCCAGCAGGACGGGGGGCACAGATACGCAGTATTTT

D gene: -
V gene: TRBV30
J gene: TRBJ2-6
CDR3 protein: CAWDSSSGANVLTF
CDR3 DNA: TGTGCCTGGGACAGCTCCTCTGGGGCCAACGTCCTGACTTTC

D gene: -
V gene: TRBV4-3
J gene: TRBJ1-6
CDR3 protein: CASSQRRPGKGNSPLHF
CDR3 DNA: TGCGCCAGCAGCCAAAGGCGACCGGGGAAAGGGAATTCACCCCTACACTTT

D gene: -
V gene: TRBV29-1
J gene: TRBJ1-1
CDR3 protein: CSVEDQGQAAFF
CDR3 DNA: TGCAGCGTTGAAGATCAGGGGCAAGCAGCTTTCTTT

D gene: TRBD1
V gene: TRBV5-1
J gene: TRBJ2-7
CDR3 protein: CASSPPGTATYEQYF
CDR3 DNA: TGCGCCAGCAGCCCTCCCGGGACAGCCACCTACGAGCAGTACTTC

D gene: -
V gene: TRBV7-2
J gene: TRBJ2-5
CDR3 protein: CASSYGGSRSRETQYF
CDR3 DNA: TGTGCCAGCAGCTATGGTGGGAGTCGCTCGCGGGAGACCCAGTACTTC

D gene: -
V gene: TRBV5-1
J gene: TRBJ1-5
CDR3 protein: CASSWQGLDQPQHF
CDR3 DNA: TGCGCCAGCAGCTGGCAGGGCCTCGATCAGCCCCAGCATTTT

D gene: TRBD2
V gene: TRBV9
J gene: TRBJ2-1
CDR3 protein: CASSPGGGDNEQFF
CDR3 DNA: TGTGCCAGCAGCCCGGGGGGTGGGGACAATGAGCAGTTCTTC

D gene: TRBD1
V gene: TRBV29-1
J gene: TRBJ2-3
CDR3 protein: CSVGVWTGYSTDTQYF
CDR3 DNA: TGCAGCGTTGGGGTATGGACAGGGTATTCCACAGATACGCAGTATTTT